The following is a TCR beta chain sequence with its context. V was shortened by 2 bases and J by 6 bases, with 17 bases between the two germline ends. The germline CDR1 and CDR2 sequences are SGHRS and YFSETQ. The CDR3 runs to 16 residues. This specimen comes from a study of T cell changes during pregnancy in multiple sclerosis. Sequenced by immunoSEQ multiplex PCR; TCRdb stores in-frame clones only, minus some. The sample has tens of thousands of clones, about 82% seen once; the top ten hold around 16%. The TCR comes from a female donor in good health, enrolled as a control in a pregnancy study. This sequence joins TRBV5-1 and TRBJ1-4; D remains unclear. The source material was CD8+ T cells from peripheral blood mononuclear cells, sampled in the first trimester of pregnancy. CDR3 nucleotide sequence: TGCGCCAGCAGCTTAACTAGGGTGGACTACGATGAAAAACTGTTTTTT. Translated: CASSLTRVDYDEKLFF.